This entry is about one T cell receptor (beta chain). Libraries were prepared by immunoSEQ multiplex PCR; TCRdb keeps only in-frame clonotypes and omits some of them. The sample includes about 190,000 clones, approximately 92% of them seen just once. The CDR3 totals 15 residues. Germline-derived CDR1 and CDR2 are MNHEY and SMNVEV (reference sequence). V was cut by 2 bases and J by 0 bases, with 10 bases left in between. This specimen comes from a study of control samples from healthy donors and cancer patients. Material: blood. The sequence was obtained from a man aged 18 to 35 in good health. This chain uses TRBV27 with TRBJ1-1; D is ambiguous. The CDR3 region has the DNA TGTGCCAGCAGTTTACAAGCTCAGATGAACACTGAAGCTTTCTTT. It translates to CASSLQAQMNTEAFF.